These T cell receptor beta chains were read from a single sample in a study of graft-versus-host responses after intestinal transplantation. Using immunoSEQ multiplex PCR, the repertoire was profiled, and TCRdb retains in-frame clones only, with some absent. This sample has more than 9,500 clones, with roughly 30% found just once. Sequencing used alloreactive CD8+ T cells from a mixed lymphocyte reaction culture, obtained before intestinal transplant. The receptors stem from a human patient who received an intestinal transplant. CDR3s include the opening cysteine and the closing phenylalanine or tryptophan. Fields, in order: J gene, D gene, clone size, V gene, CDR3 protein, CDR3 DNA. The D gene is left open where the match is weak. The size of a clone is reported for some rows only, either as once, few or many, or as a class for expanded clones.

j_gene: TRBJ2-7; d_gene: TRBD1; abundance: .; v_gene: TRBV4-1; CDR3aa: CASSQDARQGAYEQYF; CDR3nt: TGCGCCAGCAGCCAAGATGCCCGGCAGGGGGCGTACGAGCAGTACTTC
j_gene: TRBJ2-1; d_gene: TRBD2; abundance: few; v_gene: TRBV27; CDR3aa: CASSLTSGGPNEQFF; CDR3nt: TGTGCCAGCAGTCTGACTAGCGGTGGCCCTAATGAGCAGTTCTTC
j_gene: TRBJ2-3; d_gene: .; abundance: few; v_gene: TRBV27; CDR3aa: CASSWGRLYTQYF; CDR3nt: TGTGCCAGCAGTTGGGGTCGTTTATATACGCAGTATTTT
j_gene: TRBJ1-6; d_gene: .; abundance: .; v_gene: TRBV25-1; CDR3aa: CASFGEHQSSYNSPLHF; CDR3nt: TGTGCCAGCTTTGGAGAGCATCAAAGCTCCTATAATTCACCCCTCCACTTT
j_gene: TRBJ2-7; d_gene: TRBD2; abundance: .; v_gene: TRBV9; CDR3aa: CASSGTSGEQYF; CDR3nt: TGTGCCAGCAGCGGGACTAGCGGGGAGCAGTACTTC
j_gene: TRBJ2-7; d_gene: .; abundance: few; v_gene: TRBV4-1; CDR3aa: CASSQDRVTTSYEQYF; CDR3nt: TGCGCCAGCAGCCAAGATCGGGTTACTACCAGCTACGAGCAGTACTTC
j_gene: TRBJ2-5; d_gene: .; abundance: once; v_gene: TRBV19; CDR3aa: CASSIIPGEETQYF; CDR3nt: TGTGCCAGTAGTATCATCCCAGGGGAAGAGACCCAGTACTTC
j_gene: TRBJ2-7; d_gene: TRBD1; abundance: .; v_gene: TRBV7-9; CDR3aa: CASSSTSGGYEQYF; CDR3nt: TGCGCCAGCAGCTCAACTTCAGGGGGCTACGAGCAGTACTTC
j_gene: TRBJ1-2; d_gene: TRBD1; abundance: few; v_gene: TRBV5-1; CDR3aa: CASSDGTGNAFYGYTF; CDR3nt: TGCGCCAGCAGCGATGGGACAGGGAACGCTTTCTATGGCTACACCTTC
j_gene: TRBJ1-2; d_gene: .; abundance: medium-sized; v_gene: TRBV13; CDR3aa: CASSGQGYGYTF; CDR3nt: TGTGCCAGCAGCGGCCAGGGATATGGCTACACCTTC
j_gene: TRBJ1-3; d_gene: .; abundance: few; v_gene: TRBV7-6; CDR3aa: CASSLVGRFSGNTIYF; CDR3nt: TGTGCCAGCAGCTTAGTTGGGAGATTCTCTGGAAACACCATATATTTT
j_gene: TRBJ1-4; d_gene: TRBD1; abundance: .; v_gene: TRBV7-6; CDR3aa: CASSSTGGAGEKLFF; CDR3nt: TGTGCCAGCAGCAGCACAGGGGGCGCGGGTGAAAAACTGTTTTTT
j_gene: TRBJ2-1; d_gene: TRBD1; abundance: .; v_gene: TRBV5-1; CDR3aa: CASSFGTGDNEQFF; CDR3nt: TGCGCCAGCAGCTTCGGGACAGGCGACAATGAGCAGTTCTTC
j_gene: TRBJ2-3; d_gene: TRBD2; abundance: .; v_gene: TRBV29-1; CDR3aa: CSVEGLAGETAQYF; CDR3nt: TGCAGCGTTGAGGGACTAGCGGGAGAGACGGCGCAGTATTTT
j_gene: TRBJ2-1; d_gene: TRBD2; abundance: .; v_gene: TRBV18; CDR3aa: CASSPSGRPYNEQFF; CDR3nt: TGTGCCAGCTCACCATCCGGGAGGCCCTACAATGAGCAGTTCTTC
j_gene: TRBJ1-2; d_gene: .; abundance: .; v_gene: TRBV10-3; CDR3aa: CAISRTDLANYGYTF; CDR3nt: TGTGCCATCAGCCGGACGGATTTAGCTAACTATGGCTACACCTTC
j_gene: TRBJ1-5; d_gene: .; abundance: medium-sized; v_gene: TRBV15; CDR3aa: CATSRDQDSNQPQHF; CDR3nt: TGTGCCACCAGCAGAGATCAGGATAGCAATCAGCCCCAGCATTTT
j_gene: TRBJ1-2; d_gene: .; abundance: .; v_gene: TRBV5-4; CDR3aa: CASSWTANYGYTF; CDR3nt: TGTGCCAGCAGCTGGACAGCTAACTATGGCTACACCTTC
j_gene: TRBJ2-5; d_gene: .; abundance: .; v_gene: TRBV6-6; CDR3aa: CASSYSTGTQETQYF; CDR3nt: TGTGCCAGCAGTTACTCGACCGGGACTCAAGAGACCCAGTACTTC
j_gene: TRBJ2-1; d_gene: .; abundance: .; v_gene: TRBV5-4; CDR3aa: CASSLSTRNEQFF; CDR3nt: TGTGCCAGCAGCTTAAGCACCCGCAATGAGCAGTTCTTC
j_gene: TRBJ2-3; d_gene: .; abundance: medium-sized; v_gene: TRBV19; CDR3aa: CASSITAEGTDTQYF; CDR3nt: TGTGCCAGTAGTATCACGGCAGAGGGCACAGATACGCAGTATTTT
j_gene: TRBJ1-2; d_gene: TRBD1; abundance: .; v_gene: TRBV13; CDR3aa: CASREQGFNYGYTF; CDR3nt: TGTGCCAGCAGGGAACAGGGGTTTAACTATGGCTACACCTTC
j_gene: TRBJ1-2; d_gene: .; abundance: .; v_gene: TRBV16; CDR3aa: CASSTLRAVRKTYGYTF; CDR3nt: TGTGCCAGCAGCACGCTCCGAGCCGTTAGAAAGACCTATGGCTACACCTTC
j_gene: TRBJ2-1; d_gene: TRBD2; abundance: few; v_gene: TRBV4-2; CDR3aa: CASSQEPASGSNEQFF; CDR3nt: TGTGCCAGCAGCCAAGAGCCCGCTAGCGGGAGCAATGAGCAGTTCTTC
j_gene: TRBJ2-3; d_gene: .; abundance: few; v_gene: TRBV30; CDR3aa: CAWNGAGGTDTQYF; CDR3nt: TGTGCCTGGAACGGGGCAGGGGGGACAGATACGCAGTATTTT
j_gene: TRBJ1-5; d_gene: TRBD1; abundance: .; v_gene: TRBV7-2; CDR3aa: CASSPGGYQPQHF; CDR3nt: TGTGCCAGCAGCCCAGGGGGGTATCAGCCCCAGCATTTT
j_gene: TRBJ2-7; d_gene: .; abundance: .; v_gene: TRBV29-1; CDR3aa: CSVDGGNYEQYF; CDR3nt: TGCAGCGTTGACGGGGGAAACTACGAGCAGTACTTC
j_gene: TRBJ2-7; d_gene: .; abundance: few; v_gene: TRBV7-3; CDR3aa: CASSFGHVGTPTYEQYF; CDR3nt: TGTGCCAGCAGCTTCGGCCACGTGGGGACACCGACCTACGAGCAGTACTTC
j_gene: TRBJ2-7; d_gene: .; abundance: few; v_gene: TRBV6-1; CDR3aa: CASSVWTVYEQYF; CDR3nt: TGTGCCAGCAGTGTCTGGACTGTCTACGAGCAGTACTTC
j_gene: TRBJ2-7; d_gene: TRBD2; abundance: few; v_gene: TRBV7-6; CDR3aa: CASSLGRTSSYEQYF; CDR3nt: TGTGCCAGCAGCTTAGGTCGGACTAGCTCGTATGAGCAGTACTTC
j_gene: TRBJ2-7; d_gene: .; abundance: .; v_gene: TRBV9; CDR3aa: CASSGGGRAGEQYF; CDR3nt: TGTGCCAGCAGCGGAGGGGGGAGGGCCGGTGAGCAGTACTTC
j_gene: TRBJ2-3; d_gene: .; abundance: .; v_gene: TRBV2; CDR3aa: CASSWDRAASGRQLTSTDTQYF; CDR3nt: TGTGCCAGCAGCTGGGACAGGGCGGCTAGCGGGAGACAACTAACTAGCACAGATACGCAGTATTTT
j_gene: TRBJ2-3; d_gene: TRBD2; abundance: .; v_gene: TRBV28; CDR3aa: CASSFFPTSGSSDTQYF; CDR3nt: TGTGCCAGCAGTTTTTTCCCTACTAGCGGGAGCTCAGATACGCAGTATTTT
j_gene: TRBJ1-1; d_gene: .; abundance: .; v_gene: TRBV28; CDR3aa: CASSLFSPDTEAFF; CDR3nt: TGTGCCAGCAGTTTATTCTCCCCAGACACTGAAGCTTTCTTT
j_gene: TRBJ2-5; d_gene: .; abundance: medium-sized; v_gene: TRBV11-2; CDR3aa: CASSLGASYSETQYF; CDR3nt: TGTGCCAGCAGCTTAGGGGCTAGCTATTCGGAGACCCAGTACTTC
j_gene: TRBJ2-1; d_gene: TRBD2; abundance: .; v_gene: TRBV27; CDR3aa: CASSLREGYNEQFF; CDR3nt: TGTGCCAGCAGTTTGCGGGAGGGATACAATGAGCAGTTCTTC
j_gene: TRBJ1-1; d_gene: .; abundance: .; v_gene: TRBV7-7; CDR3aa: CASSVGPNTEAFF; CDR3nt: TGTGCCAGCAGCGTTGGGCCCAACACTGAAGCTTTCTTT
j_gene: TRBJ2-1; d_gene: TRBD2; abundance: .; v_gene: TRBV7-6; CDR3aa: CASSPPAGLAHGQFF; CDR3nt: TGTGCCAGCAGCCCCCCCGCCGGACTAGCCCATGGGCAGTTCTTC
j_gene: TRBJ1-5; d_gene: .; abundance: .; v_gene: TRBV11-2; CDR3aa: CASSLSGWNQPQHF; CDR3nt: TGTGCCAGCAGCTTAAGTGGATGGAATCAGCCCCAGCATTTT
j_gene: TRBJ2-7; d_gene: .; abundance: large; v_gene: TRBV4-1; CDR3aa: CASSQVGSYEQYF; CDR3nt: TGCGCCAGCAGCCAAGTAGGAAGCTACGAGCAGTACTTC
j_gene: TRBJ2-2; d_gene: .; abundance: .; v_gene: TRBV19; CDR3aa: CASGFKPGELFF; CDR3nt: TGTGCCAGCGGCTTCAAACCCGGGGAGCTGTTTTTT
j_gene: TRBJ2-7; d_gene: .; abundance: .; v_gene: TRBV6-5; CDR3aa: CASSYSRTDLSYEQYF; CDR3nt: TGTGCCAGCAGTTACTCGAGAACGGACCTCTCCTACGAGCAGTACTTC
j_gene: TRBJ2-1; d_gene: .; abundance: .; v_gene: TRBV19; CDR3aa: CASSISGLSYNEQFF; CDR3nt: TGTGCCAGTAGTATATCGGGCTTATCCTACAATGAGCAGTTCTTC
j_gene: TRBJ1-1; d_gene: .; abundance: .; v_gene: TRBV21-1; CDR3aa: CASSGRLATHRTEAFF; CDR3nt: TGTGCCAGCAGTGGTAGATTAGCTACACATCGCACTGAAGCTTTCTTT
j_gene: TRBJ2-1; d_gene: .; abundance: .; v_gene: TRBV11-1; CDR3aa: CASSLVREYSEQFF; CDR3nt: TGTGCCAGCAGCTTAGTCCGGGAGTACTCTGAGCAGTTCTTC
j_gene: TRBJ1-4; d_gene: TRBD1; abundance: .; v_gene: TRBV4-3; CDR3aa: CASSQNTGGPEKLFF; CDR3nt: TGCGCCAGCAGCCAAAACACAGGGGGTCCTGAAAAACTGTTTTTT
j_gene: TRBJ2-1; d_gene: TRBD2; abundance: .; v_gene: TRBV9; CDR3aa: CASSAGTSGGDEQFF; CDR3nt: TGTGCCAGCAGCGCCGGGACTAGCGGGGGGGATGAGCAGTTCTTC
j_gene: TRBJ2-1; d_gene: TRBD1; abundance: .; v_gene: TRBV10-3; CDR3aa: CATGDRKANEQFF; CDR3nt: TGTGCCACCGGGGACAGAAAAGCCAATGAGCAGTTCTTC
j_gene: TRBJ2-7; d_gene: .; abundance: .; v_gene: TRBV9; CDR3aa: CASSQSAGPYEQYF; CDR3nt: TGTGCCAGCAGCCAGTCGGCCGGTCCCTACGAGCAGTACTTC
j_gene: TRBJ2-1; d_gene: .; abundance: medium-sized; v_gene: TRBV7-3; CDR3aa: CASSFATNEQFF; CDR3nt: TGTGCCAGCAGCTTCGCCACCAATGAGCAGTTCTTC
j_gene: TRBJ2-1; d_gene: TRBD2; abundance: few; v_gene: TRBV28; CDR3aa: CASSPIAGGPSEQFF; CDR3nt: TGTGCCAGCAGTCCTATAGCGGGAGGGCCGAGTGAGCAGTTCTTC